The table lists the clone carrying this T cell receptor (beta chain) with a few counts. Its antigen is still unknown. This sample's time point: pre-sensitization, week 0. This sample's treatment: therapeutic diphenylcyclopropenone sensitization with weekly scalp DPC. Whole blood, unfractionated, served as the material for total RNA extraction. Each patch-test visit's blood sample preceded patch application. In TCRdb, the RACE reads were re-called with MiXCR into one record per CDR3 protein. There are about 34,000 distinct CDR3 sequences in the sample; 10% occur only once, and 27% lies in the top ten. This sample was taken from a study of human T cells and chemical hapten exposure. Study-level results: No alteration of TCRs above 1 in 1000 frequency was seen with DPC sensitization. The formation of large CDR3 similarity clusters by expanded TCRs significantly exceeded that of controls.

After removal of 0 bases from V and 5 bases from J, the junction contained 7 bases not matched to a gene. CDR1 is SGHTA, CDR2 FQGTGA, per germline. This CDR3 comprises 15 residues. This receptor was taken from a man between 50 and 59 years old with alopecia areata. Some clones in this sample may be carry-over from other donors' samples. The source was whole blood, collected in connection with sensitization to the hapten diphenylcyclopropenone (DPC). The V call is TRBV7-3, the J call TRBJ2-7; 7 bases are a match to TRBD2. In nucleotides, the CDR3 is TGTGCCAGCAGCTTAACAGGGCGGGAGTACGACGAGCAGTACTTC. Its translation: CASSLTGREYDEQYF.